A single sample is the source of the 25 T cell receptor beta chains below, sequenced in a study of glioma-infiltrating T cells after dendritic cell vaccination. Time point meaning: after dendritic cell vaccination, including at tumor progression/relapse. The data were produced by immunoSEQ multiplex PCR, yet TCRdb's version contains in-frame clones alone and is incomplete. Seen here are under 130,000 clones, 90% observed once, and the top ten hold roughly 2.5%. The sample here was blood, taken after dendritic cell vaccination. The receptor set was obtained from a human donor with glioblastoma.

A remark on this clone: Other nucleotide sequences from this sample produce the same CDR3. This rearrangement joins TRBV5-6 to TRBJ2-7; D perhaps matches TRBD1 (5 bases). Germline CDR1 and CDR2: SGHDT and YYEEEE. The CDR3 consists of 13 residues. V shed 5 bases and J shed 1 base, with 10 bases lying between them. This CDR3 reads CASSPTGSYEQYF. The CDR3 bases are TGTGCCAGCAGTCCTACAGGATCCTACGAGCAGTACTTC. The full variable domain, completed using reference TRBV5-6 and TRBJ2-7, is DAGVTQSPTHLIKTRGQQVTLRCSPKSGHDTVSWYQQALGQGPQFIFQYYEEEERQRGNFPDRFSGHQFPNYSSELNVNALLLGDSALYLCASSPTGSYEQYFGPGTRLTVT.

The rearrangement links TRBV19 to TRBJ2-7; maybe TRBD2 (6 bases). The CDR3 loop spans 15 amino acids. The V end was cut by 4 bases, the J end by 6 bases, with 19 bases between. The germline V gene encodes CDR1 LNHDA and CDR2 SQIVND (reference sequence). The CDR3: CASSSWGRVGGEQYF. CDR3 nucleotides: TGTGCCAGTAGTAGTTGGGGCCGGGTCGGGGGCGAGCAGTACTTC.

The chain is built from TRBV19 and TRBJ2-7; TRBD1 matches 9 bases. The CDR3 sequence is 16 residues long. Germline V gene lookup returns CDR1 LNHDA and CDR2 SQIVND (reference sequence). The ends lost 0 bases at V and 0 bases at J; junction bases unmatched: 3. The CDR3 nucleotides are TGTGCCAGTAGTATAGATCGGGGACAGGGCTCCTACGAGCAGTACTTC. Its translation is CASSIDRGQGSYEQYF.

The chain is built from TRBV27 and TRBJ2-5; 16 bases line up with TRBD2. There are 19 residues in the CDR3. Germline V gene lookup returns CDR1 MNHEY and CDR2 SMNVEV (reference sequence). J lost 5 bases, V lost 0 bases, and 9 bases had no gene match. This CDR3 is CASSLSVGTSGRARETQYF. CDR3 sequence (DNA): TGTGCCAGCAGTTTATCGGTGGGGACTAGCGGGAGGGCCCGGGAGACCCAGTACTTC.

On this clone: Germline is not matched at one junction end, which may reflect a read error. The chain recombines TRBV19 with TRBJ2-1, with 13 bases lining up with TRBD2. CDR1 is LNHDA and CDR2 is SQIVND in the germline V gene (reference sequence). This CDR3 comprises 14 residues. This CDR3 is CASSIVLAGGPLIF. DNA for the CDR3: TGTGCCAGTAGTATAGTACTAGCGGGAGGGCCTCTTATCTTC. The whole variable domain, filled in from reference TRBV19 and TRBJ2-1, reads DGGITQSPKYLFRKEGQNVTLSCEQNLNHDAMYWYRQDPGQGLRLIYYSQIVNDFQKGDIAEGYSVSREKKESFPLTVTSAQKNPTAFYLCASSIVLAGGPLIFGPGTRLTVL.

This clone was seen more than once but under ten times. V is TRBV2 and J is TRBJ2-1, with D possibly being TRBD2 (6 bases). Germline V gene lookup returns CDR1 SNHLY and CDR2 FYNNEI. The CDR3 consists of 16 residues. Deletions cut 6 bases from V and 6 bases from J, with 21 bases between. The CDR3 nucleotides read TGTGCCAGCAGGATTAAGACCGGGACTCCTTCCAATGAGCAGTTCTTC. It yields the protein CASRIKTGTPSNEQFF. Complete variable domain (other parts from reference TRBV2 and TRBJ2-1): EPEVTQTPSHQVTQMGQEVILRCVPISNHLYFYWYRQILGQKVEFLVSFYNNEISEKSEIFDDQFSVERPDGSNFTLKIRSTKLEDSAMYFCASRIKTGTPSNEQFFGPGTRLTVL.

This clone was detected only once. The rearrangement joins TRBV30 to TRBJ2-3; 13 positions match TRBD2. The trim removed 8 bases at V and 1 base at J, leaving 12 bases unmatched. CDR1 GTSNPN and CDR2 SVGIG come from the germline V gene (reference sequence). The CDR3 sequence is 17 residues long. CDR3 amino acids: CARDGTSGMIGTDTQYF. CDR3 DNA: TGTGCCAGAGATGGGACTAGCGGGATGATAGGCACAGATACGCAGTATTTT. The full variable domain, in which reference TRBV30 and TRBJ2-3 provide the parts outside the CDR3, is SQTIHQWPATLVQPVGSPLSLECTVEGTSNPNLYWYRQAAGRGLQLLFYSVGIGQISSEVPQNLSASRPQDRQFILSSKKLLLSDSGFYLCARDGTSGMIGTDTQYFGPGTRLTVL.

This chain links TRBV6-5 with TRBJ2-3; perhaps TRBD1 as D (5 bases). CDR3 size: 12 residues. Germline V gene sequence: CDR1 MNHEY, CDR2 SVGAGI. The V and J ends lost 2 bases and 6 bases respectively, with 6 bases between them. This CDR3 is CASSYRGDTQYF. The CDR3 DNA sequence: TGTGCCAGCAGTTACAGGGGCGATACGCAGTATTTT.

The rearrangement links TRBV10-1 to TRBJ2-1, with TRBD2 matching over 9 bases. Germline assignment: CDR1 WNHNN and CDR2 SYGVQD (reference sequence). The CDR3 runs 16 residues. V was pared by 2 bases and J by 8 bases, with 10 bases of the junction left unmatched. This CDR3 reads CASSETPGLAGDEQFF. The CDR3 DNA follows: TGCGCCAGCAGTGAGACACCGGGACTAGCCGGCGATGAGCAGTTCTTC.

The V call is TRBV5-1, the J call TRBJ2-3, with 10 bases lining up with TRBD1. The CDR3 has 17 residues. Germline CDR1 and CDR2: SGHRS and YFSETQ. Trimming cost V 1 base and J 4 bases; bases outside gene matches: 9. The CDR3 region is CASSLFSGDRGSDTQYF. CDR3 DNA sequence: TGCGCCAGCAGCTTGTTCTCTGGGGACAGGGGCTCAGATACGCAGTATTTT.

The chain is built from TRBV9 and TRBJ2-3; 8 nucleotides line up with TRBD2. This CDR3 comprises 16 residues. Germline assignment: CDR1 SGDLS and CDR2 YYNGEE. V trimming: 0 bases; J trimming: 2 bases; junction bases outside the gene matches: 5. The CDR3 spells CASSVGISGDTDTQYF. Written as DNA, the CDR3 is TGTGCCAGCAGCGTAGGCATTAGCGGGGACACAGATACGCAGTATTTT. Based on the CDR3 plus reference TRBV9 and TRBJ2-3, the full variable domain is DSGVTQTPKHLITATGQRVTLRCSPRSGDLSVYWYQQSLDQGLQFLIQYYNGEERAKGNILERFSAQQFPDLHSELNLSSLELGDSALYFCASSVGISGDTDTQYFGPGTRLTVL.

J is TRBJ2-7 and V is TRBV4-1; D possibly corresponds to TRBD2 (5 bases). V lost 1 base and J 6 bases, leaving 16 bases between the germline ends. The CDR3 length is 15 residues. Germline loops: CDR1 MGHRA, CDR2 YSYEKL. The CDR3 DNA sequence: TGCGCCAGCAGCCAAGTACAGAGCGTCGGGGTCGAGCAGTACTTC. Amino acid sequence: CASSQVQSVGVEQYF.

This chain uses TRBV7-2 with TRBJ2-7, with 13 bases that match TRBD2. The germline gives CDR1 SGHTA, CDR2 FQGNSA. The V segment lost 3 bases and the J segment 4 bases; nucleotides outside the gene matches: 6. The CDR3 contains 16 residues. CDR3 bases: TGTGCCAGCAGCTTGGCCCAGGGACTAGCGGGATACGAGCAGTACTTC. Protein: CASSLAQGLAGYEQYF.

A note on this clone: Other DNA sequences in the same sample also yield this CDR3. V and J are TRBV6-4 and TRBJ2-1; TRBD1 matches 8 bases. Per germline, CDR1 MRHNA and CDR2 SNTAGT. CDR3 length: 14 amino acids. With V trimmed by 3 bases and J by 5 bases, 3 bases remained unmatched. The CDR3 DNA follows: TGTGCCAGCAGTGATACAGGGGGTCACAATGAGCAGTTCTTC. This codes for CASSDTGGHNEQFF.

The genes are TRBV4-1 and TRBJ2-1, with 14 bases identical to TRBD2. The CDR3 extends over 15 amino acids. In germline, CDR1 is MGHRA, CDR2 YSYEKL. J gave up 8 bases and V 4 bases, and 4 bases lay outside the gene matches. The CDR3 region is CASSPGLAGVDEQFF. In DNA form, the CDR3 reads TGCGCCAGCAGCCCGGGACTAGCGGGAGTTGATGAGCAGTTCTTC.

The chain employs TRBV10-3 and TRBJ1-1; no firm D call. CDR3 length equals 14 residues. Germline CDR1 is ENHRY and CDR2 is SYGVKD. Trimming shortened V by 4 bases and J by 5 bases, and 14 bases separated the two germline ends. This CDR3 reads CAISVGGAGTEAFF. For the CDR3, the DNA is TGTGCCATCAGTGTCGGTGGCGCAGGAACTGAAGCTTTCTTT.

The J gene is TRBJ1-5, the V gene TRBV9; D perhaps matches TRBD1 (5 bases). Germline V lookup: CDR1 SGDLS, CDR2 YYNGEE. This CDR3 region has 20 residues. Trimming shortened V by 0 bases and J by 0 bases, and 22 bases separated the two germline ends. The CDR3 spells CASSVGGGARLAYSNQPQHF. The CDR3 nucleotides are TGTGCCAGCAGCGTAGGCGGCGGGGCGCGTTTGGCCTATAGCAATCAGCCCCAGCATTTT. The full variable domain, completed using reference TRBV9 and TRBJ1-5, is DSGVTQTPKHLITATGQRVTLRCSPRSGDLSVYWYQQSLDQGLQFLIQYYNGEERAKGNILERFSAQQFPDLHSELNLSSLELGDSALYFCASSVGGGARLAYSNQPQHFGDGTRLSIL.

The rearrangement links TRBV29-1 to TRBJ1-1; TRBD1 aligns across 8 bases. V shed 7 bases, J shed 1 base, and the junction held 8 bases outside the gene matches. The germline CDR1 and CDR2 sequences are SQVTM and ANQGSEA. This CDR3 region has 14 residues. The CDR3 spells CSANPQGGNTEAFF. DNA of the CDR3: TGCAGCGCTAATCCACAGGGGGGGAACACTGAAGCTTTCTTT.

This clone was recorded once. V gene TRBV5-4 combines with J gene TRBJ2-5, with TRBD2 identical over 10 bases. The CDR3 extends over 15 amino acids. V was pared by 1 base and J by 5 bases, with 5 bases of the junction left unmatched. Germline-derived CDR1 and CDR2 are SGHNT and YYREEE (reference sequence). CDR3 coding DNA: TGTGCCAGCAGCTTGAAACTAGCGGGGTTGGAGACCCAGTACTTC. Its protein is CASSLKLAGLETQYF.

The rearrangement links TRBV30 to TRBJ2-5; tentatively, D is TRBD1 (5 bases). The DNA end lines up better with TRBJ2-7; the J call may be wrong. The length of the CDR3 is 16 residues. In germline, CDR1 is GTSNPN, CDR2 SVGIG (reference sequence). The CDR3 DNA sequence: TGTGCCTGGAGTGTATCTTTCATGTCAGGGCCCTACGAGCAGTACTTC. Translating gives CAWSVSFMSGPYEQYF.

V gene TRBV19 combines with J gene TRBJ1-1; the D gene is possibly TRBD1 (5 bases). V was clipped by 4 bases and J by 1 base, with 10 bases between them. Germline lookup yields CDR1 LNHDA and CDR2 SQIVND (reference sequence). This CDR3 is 14 amino acids long. As DNA, the CDR3 is TGTGCCAGTAGTAACACGGGGGGGAACACTGAAGCTTTCTTT. Its translation is CASSNTGGNTEAFF. The whole variable domain, filled in from reference TRBV19 and TRBJ1-1, reads DGGITQSPKYLFRKEGQNVTLSCEQNLNHDAMYWYRQDPGQGLRLIYYSQIVNDFQKGDIAEGYSVSREKKESFPLTVTSAQKNPTAFYLCASSNTGGNTEAFFGQGTRLTVV.

The genes are TRBV20-1 and TRBJ1-1; 8 bases agree with TRBD1. Germline values: CDR1 DFQATT, CDR2 SNEGSKA (reference sequence). The length of the CDR3 is 11 residues. J was trimmed by 8 bases and V by 4 bases; bases with no gene match: 3. CDR3 in amino acids: CSATTGEEAFF. The CDR3 coding sequence is TGCAGTGCTACGACAGGGGAAGAAGCTTTCTTT.

The V and J genes are TRBV4-1 and TRBJ1-1; the D gene is possibly TRBD1 (6 bases). Germline V CDR1 and CDR2: MGHRA, YSYEKL. Trimming cost V 1 base and J 10 bases, with 16 bases left between them. The CDR3 length is 14 residues. As DNA, the CDR3 is TGCGCCAGCAGCCAAGTCGTCCGGGACAATAGAGCTTTCTTT. Translation: CASSQVVRDNRAFF.

The J gene is TRBJ2-1, the V gene TRBV9, with 8 nucleotides matching TRBD2. The germline CDR1 and CDR2 sequences are SGDLS and YYNGEE. V lost 1 base and J lost 0; bases outside the gene matches: 6. The CDR3 consists of 17 residues. CDR3 sequence reads: CASSVLTSGSSYNEQFF. In DNA, the CDR3 is TGTGCCAGCAGCGTATTAACAAGCGGGAGCTCCTACAATGAGCAGTTCTTC. The variable domain in full, with the rest retrieved from reference TRBV9 and TRBJ2-1, is DSGVTQTPKHLITATGQRVTLRCSPRSGDLSVYWYQQSLDQGLQFLIQYYNGEERAKGNILERFSAQQFPDLHSELNLSSLELGDSALYFCASSVLTSGSSYNEQFFGPGTRLTVL.

The chain links TRBV6-1 to TRBJ1-2; D is unclear. Germline CDR1 and CDR2: MNHNS and SASEGT. Trimming removed 8 bases at V and 3 bases at J, with 16 bases between. The CDR3 totals 14 residues. Here the CDR3 DNA reads TGTGCCAGCGACTCCTTGATCAGTGACTATGGCTACACCTTC. Its protein product is CASDSLISDYGYTF.